Listed here is a single T cell receptor (beta chain). This specimen comes from a study of CD8+ T cells in alopecia areata. Study overall: Treated patients were given oral tofacitinib, which was dosed at 5 to 10 mg twice daily.

cDNA reverse transcribed from extracted RNA served as the sequencing template. Repertoires were generated with immunoSEQ multiplex PCR, while TCRdb's copy carries only in-frame clones and drops some. This table has about 200,000 clones, 58% appearing once. The length of the CDR3 is 15 residues. From germline, CDR1 is SEHNR and CDR2 FQNEAQ (reference sequence). V lost 5 bases, J lost 0 bases, and 10 bases lay in between. Treatment indicated: oral pan-JAK inhibitor, 5-10 mg twice daily. From alopecia areata patients, lesional scalp punch biopsies and peripheral blood were collected. The clonotype was recovered from a human donor with alopecia areata. This specimen was CD4+ T cells sorted from blood, taken at week 24, from a patient treated with tofacitinib. V is TRBV7-9 and J is TRBJ1-4; no clear D gene. This chain's CDR3 is CASSIQFATNEKLFF. CDR3 DNA sequence: TGTGCCAGCAGCATACAGTTTGCAACTAATGAAAAACTGTTTTTT.